This T cell receptor beta chain originates from a study of blood T cell repertoires in COVID-19 (dated by TCRdb to 2019 to 2021). Notes on the research overall: Collaborator samples came from the United States, Italy and Spain and covered acute and convalescent phases of COVID-19. The material from the prospective study consisted of cDNA or gDNA derived from T cells, B-cell-depleted T cells, or PBMCs. The dataset comprised deeply sampled blood TCRbeta repertoires from subjects exposed to, actively infected with, or recovered from COVID-19. The repertoires were made available in a free public database intended to serve as a resource for research on the immune response to SARS-CoV-2. The samples were drawn from the first 160 participants of the ongoing ImmuneRACE study and from 950 to 1,500 subjects provided by 6 global collaborators. Sample metadata almost always included a de-identified subject ID, COVID-19 status, age in years and sex. Where available, HLA class I and class II types were obtained from metadata supplied by the sample provider rather than from assay-based typing.

Concerning this clone itself: The antigen this receptor binds is unknown. Qualities for individual bases were not recorded, and no much larger clone is one base off.

Collaborating institutions collected whole blood in K2EDTA tubes following their own protocols. Collaborator samples were shipped for TCRbeta analysis as frozen whole blood, isolated PBMCs, or DNA extracted from either sample type. General conclusions and limits of the study: The quantity of clinical and demographic metadata differed by source and by participant and was supplied without curation.

TCRbeta CDR3 regions were amplified from genomic DNA using the immunoSEQ Assay, a bias-controlled multiplex PCR. The original methods were these. Nucleated cell counts per sample were estimated from amplification of reference gene primers within the assay. To quantify the absolute abundance of each unique TCRbeta CDR3 rearrangement, sequence reads were collapsed and filtered. For each sample, productive Simpson clonality was calculated as the square root of Simpson's diversity index across productive rearrangements. The clones in this table, taken by TCRdb from immuneACCESS, are in-frame only. Not every clone is retained; where verified, under half of the shortfall comes from an unresolved V gene, and the cause of the rest is unknown. The V and J calls and clone size are taken from that table; D and trimming were inferred from the DNA. This sample gives around 700,000 clones in total; just under 90% of them show up just once. In total, the top ten clones hold under 0.3% of the sample.

The germline V gene yields SGDLS for CDR1 and YYNGEE for CDR2. V sheds 4 bases and J sheds 5 bases, leaving 16 bases between their ends. Including the terminal cysteine and phenylalanine, the CDR3 comprises 16 residues. Only CDR3 DNA remains: 48 bases, in frame from the first base. The sequencing sample was made of peripheral blood. The chain links TRBV9 with TRBJ1-6; no D segment can be confidently identified. This receptor was taken from a young woman with acute or convalescent COVID-19. The nucleotides read TGTGCCAGCAGCCCCGAGGGAGGGATCGATAATTCACCCCTCCACTTT. It specifies CASSPEGGIDNSPLHF.